A single sample gave rise to the 21 T cell receptor beta chains below, sequenced in a study of blood T cells in healthy people across ages. Next came a second PCR, run for about 6 to 11 cycles, which used a sample-barcoded 5' primer along with a J-beta primer mix. TCRdb re-derived calls from the 5' RACE reads in MiXCR, one entry per CDR3 protein. The sample shows more than 450,000 distinct CDR3 sequences, roughly a quarter of them seen only once. These data were likewise used in another study, on T cells of mothers and their children.

The sequenced sample was blood. The receptors stem from a boy between 2 and 15 years old in good health.

The chain carries TRBV10-3 and TRBJ2-5; 7 positions match TRBD1. The closer fit of TRBJ2-7 to the DNA end suggests the J call may be wrong. CDR3 size: 14 residues. Germline assignment: CDR1 ENHRY and CDR2 SYGVKD. The CDR3 DNA sequence: TGTGCCATCAGTGACCGGGACAGCACCTACGAGCAGTACTTC. Translating gives CAISDRDSTYEQYF.

This clonotype has only a few counts. The chain uses TRBV29-1 and TRBJ1-4; D is perhaps TRBD1 (5 bases). Trimming took 6 bases from V and 6 from J, leaving 11 bases between them. The CDR3 extends over 12 amino acids. Looked up from germline, CDR1 is SQVTM and CDR2 is ANQGSEA. The CDR3 DNA follows: TGCAGCGTCATGGCGGGGGATGAAAAACTGTTTTTT. As protein: CSVMAGDEKLFF.

The genes are TRBV20-1 and TRBJ1-2, with a possible D match to TRBD1 (5 bases). The CDR3 totals 11 residues. The V and J ends lost 5 bases and 5 bases respectively, with 9 bases between them. The V gene's germline CDR1 is DFQATT and CDR2 SNEGSKA (reference sequence). The DNA for the CDR3 is TGCAGTGCTCGGGACCCTTATGGCTACACCTTC. This translates into CSARDPYGYTF.

The chain links TRBV27 to TRBJ2-1; D possibly uses TRBD1 or TRBD2 (5 bases each). CDR3 length: 17 residues. V gave up 5 bases and J gave up 8 bases, with 25 bases separating them. The germline V gene has CDR1 MNHEY and CDR2 SMNVEV (reference sequence). The CDR3 nucleotides are TGTGCCAGCAGTCCACCTGCTGTTTGGGGGTCGGGTTATGAGCAGTTCTTC. This encodes CASSPPAVWGSGYEQFF.

V gene TRBV20-1 combines with J gene TRBJ2-1; D is perhaps TRBD2 (6 bases). CDR1 is DFQATT and CDR2 is SNEGSKA in the germline V gene (reference sequence). V was shortened by 0 bases and J by 10 bases, with 16 bases between the two germline ends. This CDR3 spans 14 amino acids. The CDR3 region has the DNA TGCAGTGCTAGAGATCCGGCGGGGTATATGGAGCAGTTCTTC. Protein: CSARDPAGYMEQFF.

This clonotype was observed a handful of times. The rearrangement links TRBV9 to TRBJ1-2; unclear D gene. The V gene's germline CDR1 is SGDLS and CDR2 YYNGEE. The CDR3 has 15 amino acids. Trimming removed 0 bases from V and 5 bases from J, with 14 bases in between. CDR3 in DNA: TGTGCCAGCAGCGTAGCTACGGGAGGGTGGTATGGCTACACCTTC. Translation: CASSVATGGWYGYTF.

The chain employs TRBV7-2 and TRBJ1-6; TRBD1 aligns across 9 bases. The CDR3 is 17 residues long. With 5 bases clipped from V and 6 bases from J, the junction kept 11 bases outside the gene matches. From germline, CDR1 is SGHTA and CDR2 FQGNSA. CDR3: CASSNLPGQGGNSPLHF. The CDR3 DNA is TGTGCCAGCAGCAACCTACCGGGACAGGGTGGTAATTCACCCCTCCACTTT.

The chain uses TRBV6-5 and TRBJ2-7, with 8 bases lining up with TRBD1. Germline V gene data show CDR1 as MNHEY and CDR2 as SVGAGI. The CDR3 is made up of 13 amino acids. V shed 5 bases, J shed 5 bases, and the junction held 5 bases outside the gene matches. CDR3 sequence: CASSRTGSHEQYF. Here the CDR3 DNA reads TGTGCCAGCAGTCGGACAGGGTCCCACGAGCAGTACTTC.

The count of this clonotype is one. The chain has TRBV14 and TRBJ1-3; the D is unclear. The V end was cut by 1 base, the J end by 2 bases, with 9 bases between. Per germline, CDR1 SGHDN and CDR2 FVKESK. The CDR3 covers 15 residues. The CDR3 nucleotides are TGTGCCAGCAGCCAAGGGGGATCGGCTGGAAACACCATATATTTT. Amino acids: CASSQGGSAGNTIYF. Combining the CDR3 with reference TRBV14 and TRBJ1-3 gives the whole variable domain EAGVTQFPSHSVIEKGQTVTLRCDPISGHDNLYWYRRVMGKEIKFLLHFVKESKQDESGMPNNRFLAERTGGTYSTLKVQPAELEDSGVYFCASSQGGSAGNTIYFGEGSWLTVV.

The genes are TRBV5-1 and TRBJ2-7; 13 positions agree with TRBD2. The J segment lost 3 bases and the V segment lost 5 bases, leaving 5 bases of the junction unmatched. The CDR3 length is 15 residues. The V gene's germline CDR1 is SGHRS and CDR2 YFSETQ. This CDR3 is CASRPGTSGIYEQYF. The CDR3 bases are TGCGCCAGCAGACCCGGGACTAGCGGGATCTACGAGCAGTACTTC.

This chain connects TRBV20-1 to TRBJ2-7; 8 nucleotides match TRBD2. The junction had 11 bases not matched to a gene; V was cut back by 8 bases and J by 5 bases. CDR1 is DFQATT and CDR2 is SNEGSKA in the germline V gene (reference sequence). The CDR3 consists of 13 residues. CDR3 residues: CSYKRGPEHEQYF. Here the CDR3 DNA reads TGCAGTTACAAGCGGGGGCCCGAACACGAGCAGTACTTC.

This clonotype appeared once. The chain couples TRBV21-1 to TRBJ2-1; the tabulated D call, TRBD2, remains unverified against the DNA. The J call may be faulty, since TRBJ2-5 better matches the DNA end. TRBV21-1 is a known pseudogene. The CDR3 extends over 12 amino acids. CDR3 in amino acids: CASISVGETQYF. CDR3 nucleotides: TGTGCCAGCATCTCGGTCGGGGAGACCCAGTACTTC.

The rearrangement links TRBV12-3 or TRBV12-4 to TRBJ1-5, with D unresolved. V lost 4 bases and J lost 3, with 10 bases in between. The CDR3 extends over 14 amino acids. The CDR3 DNA is TGTGCCAGCAGTTCTGACACCTACAATCAGCCCCAGCATTTT. Its protein is CASSSDTYNQPQHF.

This clonotype was detected a few times. V and J are TRBV15 and TRBJ2-1; D might be TRBD2 (5 bases). The CDR3 has 16 residues. The V and J ends lost 5 bases and 3 bases respectively, with 17 bases between them. Germline V gene lookup returns CDR1 LNHNV and CDR2 YYDKDF (reference sequence). The CDR3 DNA follows: TGTGCCACCAGCGATAGACTGAGCGGAGACTACAATGAGCAGTTCTTC. This translates into CATSDRLSGDYNEQFF.

DNA of the CDR3: TGTGCCAGCAGCTTAAGGAAGGGCCCGGGAATGAACACTGAAGCTTTCTTT. Amino acids: CASSLRKGPGMNTEAFF. This chain joins TRBV7-9 and TRBJ1-1; the D is unclear. CDR3 length: 17 amino acids. CDR1 is SEHNR and CDR2 is FQNEAQ in the germline V gene (reference sequence). Trimming cost V 2 bases and J 0 bases, with 16 bases left between them.

The chain joins TRBV27 to TRBJ1-5, with D possibly being TRBD1 (6 bases). CDR3 size: 17 residues. CDR1 is MNHEY, CDR2 SMNVEV, per germline (reference sequence). Trimming left V 4 bases short and J 2 bases short, with 18 bases between. The CDR3 DNA is TGTGCCAGCAGTTCCTTTGGACAGAGGCTCGGCAATCAGCCCCAGCATTTT. Its translation is CASSSFGQRLGNQPQHF.

This clonotype was counted only a few times. The CDR3 bases are TGTGCCTGGAGTCCGACGAATGGAGAGACCCAGTACTTC. Its translation: CAWSPTNGETQYF. V is TRBV30 and J is TRBJ2-5, with no clear D. V was shortened by 2 bases and J by 4 bases, with 11 bases between the two germline ends. Germline assignment: CDR1 GTSNPN and CDR2 SVGIG (reference sequence). The CDR3 runs to 13 residues.

This sequence joins TRBV2 and TRBJ2-1; D gene uncertain. The V end lost 2 bases, the J end lost 9 bases, and 11 bases lay between the germline ends. This CDR3 has 13 residues. Per the germline V gene, CDR1 is SNHLY and CDR2 is FYNNEI. The CDR3 loop reads CASSELIWGEQFF. The CDR3 nucleotides are TGTGCCAGCAGTGAATTGATCTGGGGTGAGCAGTTCTTC.

This clonotype was seen a handful of times. The chain uses TRBV5-1 and TRBJ2-3; tentative D call: TRBD1 (6 bases). The CDR3 totals 12 residues. Germline-derived CDR1 and CDR2 are SGHRS and YFSETQ. The ends were cut back, 4 bases at V and 5 bases at J, with 8 bases in the middle. In DNA, the CDR3 is TGCGCCAGCAGCACCAGGGGAGATACGCAGTATTTT. The encoded protein is CASSTRGDTQYF.

This rearrangement joins TRBV10-3 to TRBJ2-2; D perhaps matches TRBD1 (6 bases). CDR3 length equals 13 residues. Germline values: CDR1 ENHRY, CDR2 SYGVKD. V shed 10 bases and J shed 3 bases, with 12 bases lying between them. CDR3 amino acids: CATKQGHTGELFF. The CDR3 coding sequence is TGTGCCACCAAACAGGGACACACCGGGGAGCTGTTTTTT.

This rearrangement joins TRBV20-1 to TRBJ2-7; D possibly corresponds to TRBD2 (5 bases). V lost 6 bases to trimming and J lost 5 bases, with 11 bases between them. Germline V gene sequence: CDR1 DFQATT, CDR2 SNEGSKA (reference sequence). The CDR3 has 11 residues. The CDR3 protein is CSAILVDEQYF. The CDR3 bases are TGCAGTGCCATACTAGTAGACGAGCAGTACTTC.